Below are 14 T cell receptor beta chains sequenced from a single sample in a study of blood T cell repertoires in COVID-19. Only in-frame clones appear in the TCRdb table, and some are missing; sequencing was by immunoSEQ multiplex PCR. The table has 250,000 to 350,000 clones, about 89% seen once. Input material: PBMCs or T cells enriched from blood (not recorded which). These TCRs come from a woman aged 25 to 39 who had recovered from COVID-19.

This clone was observed once. This rearrangement joins TRBV15 to TRBJ1-4; possible D gene TRBD1, 5 bases. Germline V gives CDR1 LNHNV, CDR2 YYDKDF (reference sequence). Deletions cut 1 base from V and 4 bases from J, with 10 bases between. The CDR3 covers 15 residues. The CDR3 DNA reads as TGTGCCACCAGCAGAGGGGGGAGGCTTAATGAAAAACTGTTTTTT. It translates to CATSRGGRLNEKLFF.

This chain joins TRBV7-9 and TRBJ2-7; the D gene is possibly TRBD2 (7 bases). Germline-derived CDR1 and CDR2 are SEHNR and FQNEAQ (reference sequence). This CDR3 has 13 residues. Trimming shortened V by 3 bases and J by 7 bases, and 13 bases separated the two germline ends. CDR3: CASSFAGAGEQYF. Written as DNA, the CDR3 is TGTGCCAGCAGCTTTGCGGGGGCAGGGGAGCAGTACTTC.

The J gene is TRBJ1-3, the V gene TRBV28; the match to TRBD1 covers 7 bases. CDR3 length: 14 amino acids. Germline assignment: CDR1 MDHEN and CDR2 SYDVKM. Germline trimming cut 6 bases from V and 2 bases from J; bases unmatched to any gene: 4. The CDR3 region is CASRSTGAGNTIYF. DNA of the CDR3: TGTGCCAGCAGGTCCACAGGGGCTGGAAACACCATATATTTT. Combining the CDR3 with reference TRBV28 and TRBJ1-3 gives the whole variable domain DVKVTQSSRYLVKRTGEKVFLECVQDMDHENMFWYRQDPGLGLRLIYFSYDVKMKEKGDIPEGYSVSREKKERFSLILESASTNQTSMYLCASRSTGAGNTIYFGEGSWLTVV.

The chain combines TRBV2 with TRBJ2-1, with 13 bases identical to TRBD2. The V segment lost 1 base and the J segment 8 bases; nucleotides outside the gene matches: 14. Germline values: CDR1 SNHLY, CDR2 FYNNEI. The CDR3 is 19 residues long. This chain's CDR3 is CASSEGLAGGQGHGYEQFF. The CDR3 nucleotides read TGTGCCAGCAGTGAAGGACTAGCGGGGGGCCAAGGGCATGGCTATGAGCAGTTCTTC.

The chain couples TRBV4-1 to TRBJ1-5, with 9 bases identical to TRBD1. V gave up 5 bases and J gave up 6 bases; unmatched junction bases: 5. In germline, CDR1 is MGHRA, CDR2 YSYEKL. CDR3 length: 14 residues. Here the CDR3 reads CASSLTGGGQPQHF. CDR3 sequence (DNA): TGCGCCAGCAGCTTAACAGGGGGCGGTCAGCCCCAGCATTTT.

V usage is TRBV12-5 and J usage is TRBJ1-1; D remains unclear. The CDR3 has 15 residues. Per germline, CDR1 LGHNT and CDR2 FRNRAP. V shed 0 bases and J shed 1 base, with 9 bases lying between them. The CDR3 DNA follows: TGTGCTAGTGGTTTGGTACTGTCCGGGAACACTGAAGCTTTCTTT. Protein sequence: CASGLVLSGNTEAFF.

V is TRBV30 and J is TRBJ1-2, with 8 bases fitting TRBD1. Germline V lookup: CDR1 GTSNPN, CDR2 SVGIG (reference sequence). The V segment lost 2 bases and the J segment 5 bases; nucleotides outside the gene matches: 10. The CDR3 sequence is 15 residues long. The CDR3 DNA reads TGTGCCTGGAGTCTAGGACAGGGACTAAAGTATGGCTACACCTTC. Translated: CAWSLGQGLKYGYTF.

The rearrangement uses TRBV29-1 and TRBJ1-1, with D tentatively TRBD1 (6 bases). Germline CDR1 SQVTM, CDR2 ANQGSEA. V lost 7 bases and J 4 bases, leaving 16 bases between the germline ends. CDR3 length: 13 residues. DNA for the CDR3: TGCAGCGGCCTACAGGGTGAGGGCACTGAAGCTTTCTTT. Translated: CSGLQGEGTEAFF. Variable domain in full (rest from reference TRBV29-1 and TRBJ1-1): SAVISQKPSRDICQRGTSLTIQCQVDSQVTMMFWYRQQPGQSLTLIATANQGSEATYESGFVIDKFPISRPNLTFSTLTVSNMSPEDSSIYLCSGLQGEGTEAFFGQGTRLTVV.

CDR3 protein: CASTRAYEQYF. In nucleotides, the CDR3 is TGTGCCAGCACCCGAGCCTACGAGCAGTACTTC. The chain carries TRBV6-5 and TRBJ2-7; D is uncertain. V lost 7 bases, J lost 2 bases, and 6 bases lay in between. The CDR3 covers 11 residues. Germline V lookup: CDR1 MNHEY, CDR2 SVGAGI.

This clone was recorded once. The rearrangement joins TRBV4-3 to TRBJ1-6, with D hard to call. Germline CDR1 LGHNA, CDR2 YSLEER. The CDR3 is made up of 15 amino acids. Trimming pared 0 bases from V and 10 bases from J, leaving 13 bases between. The CDR3 loop is CASSQDRGSLSPLHF. CDR3 nucleotide sequence: TGCGCCAGCAGCCAAGATCGGGGATCTCTCTCACCCCTCCACTTT.

This sequence joins TRBV24-1 and TRBJ1-5; perhaps TRBD1 as D (5 bases). CDR1 and CDR2 (germline): KGHDR, SFDVKD. This CDR3 has 16 residues. V lost 4 bases to trimming and J lost 5 bases, with 17 bases between them. DNA for the CDR3: TGTGCCACCAGTGAATCTGGACGGGGGGAGGATCAGCCCCAGCATTTT. Translation: CATSESGRGEDQPQHF.

The chain uses TRBV4-2 and TRBJ2-7; D gene ambiguous. Per the germline V gene, CDR1 is LGHNA and CDR2 is YNFKEQ. Trimming pared 0 bases from V and 1 base from J, leaving 16 bases between. The CDR3 is 17 residues long. This CDR3 is CASSQDPARGKSYEQYF. The CDR3 nucleotides read TGTGCCAGCAGCCAAGATCCGGCCAGAGGTAAATCCTACGAGCAGTACTTC.

The J gene is TRBJ1-2, the V gene TRBV5-1; tentatively, D is TRBD1 (6 bases). CDR1 SGHRS and CDR2 YFSETQ come from the germline V gene. V was pared by 6 bases and J by 0 bases, with 12 bases between. The CDR3 consists of 14 residues. The CDR3 DNA is TGCGCCAGCACACGGACAGAATCTAACTATGGCTACACCTTC. It yields the protein CASTRTESNYGYTF.

This chain links TRBV2 with TRBJ1-5; D ambiguous. Germline values: CDR1 SNHLY, CDR2 FYNNEI. The CDR3 is made up of 14 amino acids. V lost 4 bases and J lost 0, with 7 bases in between. The CDR3 here is CASSAQNSNQPQHF. CDR3 DNA: TGTGCCAGCAGTGCACAGAATAGCAATCAGCCCCAGCATTTT.